Sequencing of this T cell receptor (beta chain) was carried out in a study of cytomegalovirus exposure and HLA in healthy donors. Whole-study context: Counted in an early data release were 75 million to 85 million unique TCRs from HLA-typed donors.

Concerning this clone itself: Its antigen is not known.

General study findings and limits: An analysis that came later showed most CMV-associated TCR beta chains appearing HLA-restricted. Clonal expansion, a later analysis showed, was greater in HLA-associated TCR beta chains than in equally common others.

Vbeta (60) and Jbeta (13) primers were used in the PCR. Sequenced by immunoSEQ multiplex PCR; TCRdb stores in-frame clones only, minus some. The table records 130,000 or so clones, approximately 78% of them present only once. The CDR3 runs 15 residues. V was cut by 6 bases and J by 0 bases, with 15 bases left in between. CDR1 MNHNS and CDR2 SASEGT come from the germline V gene. The V gene is TRBV6-1, the J gene TRBJ2-7; tentatively, D is TRBD2 (6 bases). The source material was PBMCs. The TCR comes from a woman in her thirties or forties in good health and CMV-seronegative. The CDR3 DNA reads as TGTGCCAGCAGGGGCTGGGCTAGCGACTCCTACGAGCAGTACTTC. Encoded protein: CASRGWASDSYEQYF.